Below are 20 T cell receptor beta chains sequenced from a single sample in a study of cytomegalovirus exposure and HLA in healthy donors. Primers included in the PCR were 60 Vbeta and 13 Jbeta primers. Clones were sequenced by immunoSEQ multiplex PCR, and TCRdb holds only the in-frame ones, with some missing. The sample records roughly 120,000 clones, just under 70% being singletons. The sample taken for sequencing was PBMCs. The receptor source for this set is a woman aged 70 to 79 in good health and CMV-seropositive.

Here the CDR3 DNA reads TGTGCCAGAAGCCGGAGGACGGGCACAGATACGCAGTATTTT. Protein product: CARSRRTGTDTQYF. This chain joins TRBV7-5 and TRBJ2-3; the DNA was not compared with TRBD2, the D call given in the table. TRBV7-5 is tagged as a pseudogene. The CDR3 length is 14 residues.

The chain uses TRBV6-6 and TRBJ2-6; 8 nucleotides line up with TRBD1. V shed 7 bases, J shed 3 bases, and the junction held 8 bases outside the gene matches. The CDR3 is 16 amino acids. From germline, CDR1 is MNHNY and CDR2 SVGAGI (reference sequence). The CDR3 spells CASTADRVFGANVLTF. Written as DNA, the CDR3 is TGTGCCAGCACTGCGGACAGGGTTTTTGGGGCCAACGTCCTGACTTTC.

This clone has only a few counts. Relative to the germline gene, one junction end is altered; a read error may explain this. The CDR3 sequence: CASSYGGTSSEQYF. The CDR3 region has the DNA TGTGCCAGCAGTTACGGGGGGACCTCCTCCGAGCAGTACTTC. The chain combines TRBV6-5 with TRBJ2-7; D may be TRBD2 (6 bases). This CDR3 has 14 residues. In germline, CDR1 is MNHEY, CDR2 SVGAGI.

The chain carries TRBV15 and TRBJ1-5; the match to TRBD1 covers 9 bases. Unmatched junction bases numbered 12, after V lost 9 bases and J lost 6 bases. This CDR3 spans 15 amino acids. Germline lookup yields CDR1 LNHNV and CDR2 YYDKDF (reference sequence). CDR3 region: CATKTGGAPGQPQHF. In nucleotides, the CDR3 is TGTGCCACGAAAACAGGGGGCGCCCCGGGTCAGCCCCAGCATTTT.

The J gene is TRBJ2-1, the V gene TRBV14, with D possibly being TRBD1 (6 bases). Trimming cost V 5 bases and J 0 bases, with 17 bases left between them. Germline V gives CDR1 SGHDN, CDR2 FVKESK. The CDR3 has 17 residues. CDR3 DNA: TGTGCCAGCAGCTCCCCCGGGACATCGCTCTCCTACAATGAGCAGTTCTTC. It encodes CASSSPGTSLSYNEQFF.

A few counts support this clone. The rearrangement links TRBV7-8 to TRBJ1-5; tentative D call: TRBD1 (5 bases). The germline V gene has CDR1 SGHVS and CDR2 FQNEAQ. This CDR3 comprises 16 residues. The V and J ends lost 4 bases and 7 bases respectively, with 20 bases between them. The CDR3, as DNA: TGTGCCAGCAGCTCCGCGACAGCGCCTGGGGGGCAGCCCCAGCATTTT. Encoded protein: CASSSATAPGGQPQHF.

The rearrangement joins TRBV2 to TRBJ1-2, with D unclear. V was trimmed by 0 bases and J by 2 bases, leaving 4 bases between them. Germline V gene lookup returns CDR1 SNHLY and CDR2 FYNNEI. The CDR3 is 13 residues long. CDR3 protein: CASSEARNYGYTF. CDR3 in DNA: TGTGCCAGCAGTGAAGCCCGGAACTATGGCTACACCTTC.

This clone was seen a few times. J is TRBJ2-3 and V is TRBV7-2; D remains ambiguous. CDR3 size: 17 residues. Looked up from germline, CDR1 is SGHTA and CDR2 is FQGNSA. The germline V and J ends were trimmed by 4 bases and 2 bases, with 19 bases remaining between them. The CDR3 protein is CASSSHDSPTLTDTQYF. The CDR3 nucleotides read TGTGCCAGCAGCTCGCATGACTCACCAACCCTCACAGATACGCAGTATTTT.

This clone was observed a few times. The chain combines TRBV5-6 with TRBJ2-7, with TRBD1 identical over 10 bases. The CDR3 is made up of 14 amino acids. CDR1 and CDR2 from the germline V gene are SGHDT and YYEEEE. V lost 4 bases to trimming and J lost 5 bases; unmatched junction nucleotides: 6. CDR3 residues: CASSLPGTGDEQYF. The CDR3 DNA follows: TGTGCCAGCAGCCTACCCGGGACAGGGGACGAGCAGTACTTC.

The chain has TRBV4-3 and TRBJ2-6, with 9 bases lining up with TRBD1. CDR1 and CDR2 (germline): LGHNA, YSLEER. After removal of 5 bases from V and 0 bases from J, the junction contained 8 bases not matched to a gene. This CDR3 region has 18 residues. The CDR3 DNA reads TGCGCCAGCAGCAATAGGTGGGACAGGGACTCTGGGGCCAACGTCCTGACTTTC. It encodes CASSNRWDRDSGANVLTF.

This chain uses TRBV23-1 with TRBJ1-2, with D maybe TRBD1 (5 bases). TRBV23-1 is noted as an ORF with a role that remains uncertain. V dropped 5 bases and J dropped 4 bases, with 11 bases sitting between them. CDR3 size: 13 residues. CDR3 in amino acids: CASSVREGYGYTF. The CDR3 coding sequence is TGCGCCAGCAGTGTCAGGGAGGGCTATGGCTACACCTTC.

The chain uses TRBV6-6 and TRBJ1-5, with TRBD1 matching over 7 bases. The length of the CDR3 is 13 residues. From germline, CDR1 is MNHNY and CDR2 SVGAGI (reference sequence). Trimming at V came to 6 bases and at J to 3 bases, leaving 2 bases not matched to a gene. CDR3 region: CASSTGDNQPQHF. DNA for the CDR3: TGTGCCAGCAGCACAGGGGACAATCAGCCCCAGCATTTT.

The chain joins TRBV19 to TRBJ1-1, with 11 bases lining up with TRBD1. The germline CDR1 and CDR2 sequences are LNHDA and SQIVND (reference sequence). V was clipped by 7 bases and J by 0 bases; unmatched bases: 7. The CDR3 totals 16 residues. The CDR3 region is CASTPGTGGMNTEAFF. The CDR3 nucleotides are TGTGCCAGTACCCCGGGGACAGGGGGTATGAACACTGAAGCTTTCTTT.

This clone was picked up a small number of times. The CDR3, as DNA: TGTGCCAGCAGTTACAGGGGACTGAGCAATCAGCCCCAGCATTTT. Translated, it gives CASSYRGLSNQPQHF. This chain connects TRBV6-5 to TRBJ1-5; TRBD1 might be the D (5 bases). The CDR3 totals 15 residues. Germline values: CDR1 MNHEY, CDR2 SVGAGI. The V end lost 2 bases, the J end lost 1 base, and 9 bases lay between the germline ends.

The rearrangement uses TRBV2 and TRBJ2-3; D gene ambiguous. Per germline, CDR1 SNHLY and CDR2 FYNNEI. The CDR3 is made up of 14 amino acids. The ends were cut back, 6 bases at V and 0 bases at J, with 10 bases in the middle. CDR3 coding DNA: TGTGCCAGCAGACGATGGCTTAGCACAGATACGCAGTATTTT. Translated, it gives CASRRWLSTDTQYF. Complete variable domain (other parts from reference TRBV2 and TRBJ2-3): EPEVTQTPSHQVTQMGQEVILRCVPISNHLYFYWYRQILGQKVEFLVSFYNNEISEKSEIFDDQFSVERPDGSNFTLKIRSTKLEDSAMYFCASRRWLSTDTQYFGPGTRLTVL.

This clone appeared once. The V gene is TRBV20-1, the J gene TRBJ2-1; D uncertain. The CDR3 sequence is 11 residues long. CDR1 is DFQATT and CDR2 is SNEGSKA in the germline V gene (reference sequence). The germline V and J ends were trimmed by 2 bases and 7 bases, with 6 bases remaining between them. CDR3 sequence: CSARNSNEQFF. The DNA for the CDR3 is TGCAGTGCTAGAAACTCTAATGAGCAGTTCTTC.

The chain carries TRBV5-1 and TRBJ2-5; TRBD2 is a possible D gene (7 bases). Trimming cost V 0 bases and J 5 bases, with 17 bases left between them. Germline assignment: CDR1 SGHRS and CDR2 YFSETQ. This CDR3 contains 16 residues. CDR3 coding DNA: TGCGCCAGCAGCTTGGAAGGCGGGGGCCCCTGGGAGACCCAGTACTTC. Encoded protein: CASSLEGGGPWETQYF.

This chain joins TRBV6-5 and TRBJ1-5, with D possibly TRBD1 on 5 matching bases. This CDR3 comprises 13 residues. V was pared by 6 bases and J by 2 bases, with 8 bases between. The germline CDR1 and CDR2 sequences are MNHEY and SVGAGI. The CDR3 reads CASRWGRNQPQHF. Written as DNA, the CDR3 is TGTGCCAGCAGGTGGGGCCGCAATCAGCCCCAGCATTTT.

This clone was detected only once. The DNA for the CDR3 is TGCAGCGTTCACTTACAGGGGAACACCATATATTTT. It specifies CSVHLQGNTIYF. The chain uses TRBV29-1 and TRBJ1-3; 7 bases map to TRBD1. This CDR3 is built from 12 residues. J was trimmed by 7 bases and V by 5 bases; bases with no gene match: 5. Germline lookup yields CDR1 SQVTM and CDR2 ANQGSEA.

This chain links TRBV11-1 with TRBJ1-1; the match to TRBD1 covers 9 bases. The V and J ends lost 1 base and 0 bases, in that order; junction bases with no gene match: 3. Germline V CDR1 and CDR2: SGHAT, FQDESV (reference sequence). The CDR3 has 16 amino acids. CDR3 amino acids: CASSLDRGRLNTEAFF. In DNA, the CDR3 is TGTGCCAGCAGCTTAGACAGGGGGCGCTTGAACACTGAAGCTTTCTTT.